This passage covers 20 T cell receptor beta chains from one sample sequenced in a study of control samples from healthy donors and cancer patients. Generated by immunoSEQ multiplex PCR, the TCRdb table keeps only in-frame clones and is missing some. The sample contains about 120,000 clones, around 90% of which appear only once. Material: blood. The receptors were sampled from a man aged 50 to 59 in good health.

CDR3 DNA sequence: TGCGCCAGCAGCCAAAAGCGGACGAACACTGAAGCTTTCTTT. This sequence encodes CASSQKRTNTEAFF. The chain is built from TRBV4-1 and TRBJ1-1; no clear D. Germline V gives CDR1 MGHRA, CDR2 YSYEKL. The V end was cut by 2 bases, the J end by 1 base, with 8 bases between. The CDR3 is 14 amino acids.

The CDR3 DNA reads TGTGCCAGTACCATGTTACTCTCTGGGGCCAACGTCCTGACTTTC. It yields the protein CASTMLLSGANVLTF. The gene calls are TRBV2 and TRBJ2-6; D gene uncertain. The germline CDR1 and CDR2 sequences are SNHLY and FYNNEI. This CDR3 spans 15 amino acids. V was pared by 9 bases and J by 0 bases, with 12 bases between.

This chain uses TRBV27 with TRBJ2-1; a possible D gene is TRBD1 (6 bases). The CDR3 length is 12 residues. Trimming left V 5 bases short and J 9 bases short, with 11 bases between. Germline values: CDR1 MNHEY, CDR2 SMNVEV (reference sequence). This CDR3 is CASSPQGSEQFF. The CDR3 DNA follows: TGTGCCAGCAGTCCCCAGGGGTCTGAGCAGTTCTTC.

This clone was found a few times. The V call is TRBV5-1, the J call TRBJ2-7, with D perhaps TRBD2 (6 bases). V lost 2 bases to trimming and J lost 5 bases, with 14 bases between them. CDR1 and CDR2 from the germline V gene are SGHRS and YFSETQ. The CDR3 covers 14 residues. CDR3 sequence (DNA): TGCGCCAGCAGCTTCACGCGGGACTCGGACGAGCAGTACTTC. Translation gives CASSFTRDSDEQYF.

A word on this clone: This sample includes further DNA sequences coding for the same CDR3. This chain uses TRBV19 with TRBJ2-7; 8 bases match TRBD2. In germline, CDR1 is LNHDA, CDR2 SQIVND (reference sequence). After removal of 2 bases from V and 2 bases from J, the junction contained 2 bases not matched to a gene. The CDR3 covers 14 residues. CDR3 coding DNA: TGTGCCAGTAGTATAACGGGGGGGACCTACGAGCAGTACTTC. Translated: CASSITGGTYEQYF.

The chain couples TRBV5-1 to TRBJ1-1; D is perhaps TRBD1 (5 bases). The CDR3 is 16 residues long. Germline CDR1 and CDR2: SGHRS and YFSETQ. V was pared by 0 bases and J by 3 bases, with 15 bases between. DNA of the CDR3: TGCGCCAGCAGCTTGGAGGGCAGGGTGACGGACACTGAAGCTTTCTTT. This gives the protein CASSLEGRVTDTEAFF. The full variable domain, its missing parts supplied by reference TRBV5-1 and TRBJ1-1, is KAGVTQTPRYLIKTRGQQVTLSCSPISGHRSVSWYQQTPGQGLQFLFEYFSETQRNKGNFPGRFSGRQFSNSRSEMNVSTLELGDSALYLCASSLEGRVTDTEAFFGQGTRLTVV.

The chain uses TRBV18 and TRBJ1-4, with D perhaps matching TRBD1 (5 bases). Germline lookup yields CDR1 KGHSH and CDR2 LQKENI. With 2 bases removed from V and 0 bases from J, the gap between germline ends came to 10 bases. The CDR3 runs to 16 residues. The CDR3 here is CASSPSGTATNEKLFF. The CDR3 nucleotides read TGTGCCAGCTCACCATCCGGGACGGCAACTAATGAAAAACTGTTTTTT.

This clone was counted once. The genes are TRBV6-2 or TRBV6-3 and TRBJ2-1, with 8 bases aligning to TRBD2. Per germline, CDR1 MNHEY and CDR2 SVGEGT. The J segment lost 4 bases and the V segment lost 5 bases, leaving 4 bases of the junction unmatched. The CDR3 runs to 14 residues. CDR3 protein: CASSAGGEYNEQFF. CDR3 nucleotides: TGTGCCAGCAGTGCCGGGGGGGAATACAATGAGCAGTTCTTC.

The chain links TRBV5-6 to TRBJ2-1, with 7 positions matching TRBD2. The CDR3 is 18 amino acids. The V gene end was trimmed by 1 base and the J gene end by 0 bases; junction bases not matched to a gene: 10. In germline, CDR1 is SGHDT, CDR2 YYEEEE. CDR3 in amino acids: CASSLKGGRAFSYNEQFF. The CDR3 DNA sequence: TGTGCCAGCAGCTTGAAAGGAGGGAGGGCCTTCTCCTACAATGAGCAGTTCTTC. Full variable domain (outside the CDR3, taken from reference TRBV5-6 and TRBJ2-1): DAGVTQSPTHLIKTRGQQVTLRCSPKSGHDTVSWYQQALGQGPQFIFQYYEEEERQRGNFPDRFSGHQFPNYSSELNVNALLLGDSALYLCASSLKGGRAFSYNEQFFGPGTRLTVL.

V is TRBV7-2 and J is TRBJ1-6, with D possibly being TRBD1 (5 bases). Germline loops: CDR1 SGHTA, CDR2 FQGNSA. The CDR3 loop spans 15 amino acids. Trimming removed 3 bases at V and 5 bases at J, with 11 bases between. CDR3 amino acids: CASSLEGDHNSPLHF. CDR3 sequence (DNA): TGTGCCAGCAGCTTGGAAGGGGACCATAATTCACCCCTCCACTTT.

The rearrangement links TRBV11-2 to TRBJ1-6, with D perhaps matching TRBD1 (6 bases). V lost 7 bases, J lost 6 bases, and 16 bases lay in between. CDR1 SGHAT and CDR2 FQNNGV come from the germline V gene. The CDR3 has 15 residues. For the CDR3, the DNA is TGTGCCAGCAACAGGGACCCAGCGGGTAATTCACCCCTCCACTTT. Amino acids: CASNRDPAGNSPLHF.

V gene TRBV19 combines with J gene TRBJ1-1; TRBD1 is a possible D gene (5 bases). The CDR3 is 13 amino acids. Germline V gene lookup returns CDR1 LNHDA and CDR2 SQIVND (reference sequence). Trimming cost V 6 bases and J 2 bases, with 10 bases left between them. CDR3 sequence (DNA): TGTGCCAGTAGGGCCGGGACCAACACTGAAGCTTTCTTT. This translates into CASRAGTNTEAFF.

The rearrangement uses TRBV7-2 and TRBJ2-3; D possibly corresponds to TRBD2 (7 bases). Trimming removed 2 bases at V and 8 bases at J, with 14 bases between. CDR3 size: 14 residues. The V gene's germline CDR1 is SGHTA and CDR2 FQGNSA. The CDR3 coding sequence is TGTGCCAGCAGCTTACCTTACGGGGGGCGTACGCAGTATTTT. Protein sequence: CASSLPYGGRTQYF.

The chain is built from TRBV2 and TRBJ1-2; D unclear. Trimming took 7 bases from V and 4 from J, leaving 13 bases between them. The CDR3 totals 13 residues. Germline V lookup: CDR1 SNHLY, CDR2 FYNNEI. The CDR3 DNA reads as TGTGCCAGCATGCCGGAGACATTCTATGGCTACACCTTC. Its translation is CASMPETFYGYTF.

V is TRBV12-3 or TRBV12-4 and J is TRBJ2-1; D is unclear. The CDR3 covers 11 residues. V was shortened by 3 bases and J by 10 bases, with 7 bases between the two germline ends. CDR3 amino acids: CASSFRAEQFF. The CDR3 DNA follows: TGTGCCAGCAGTTTCCGGGCAGAGCAGTTCTTC.

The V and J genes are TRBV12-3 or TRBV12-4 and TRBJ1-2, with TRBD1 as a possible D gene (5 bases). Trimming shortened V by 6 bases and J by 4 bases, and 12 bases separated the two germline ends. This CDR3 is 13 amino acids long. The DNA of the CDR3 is TGTGCCAGCAGCTCTAGGGGTGGCTATGGCTACACCTTC. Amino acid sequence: CASSSRGGYGYTF.

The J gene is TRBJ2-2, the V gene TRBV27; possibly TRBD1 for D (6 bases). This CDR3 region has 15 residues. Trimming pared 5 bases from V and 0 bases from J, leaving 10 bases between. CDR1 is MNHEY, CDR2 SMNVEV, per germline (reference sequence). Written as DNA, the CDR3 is TGTGCCAGCAGTAACAGGGCTGCGAACACCGGGGAGCTGTTTTTT. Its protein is CASSNRAANTGELFF.

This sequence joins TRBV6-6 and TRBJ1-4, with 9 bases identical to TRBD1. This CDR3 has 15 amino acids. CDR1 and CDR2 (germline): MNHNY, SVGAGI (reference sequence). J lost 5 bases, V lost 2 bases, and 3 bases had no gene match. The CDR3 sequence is CASSYRDRGNEKLFF. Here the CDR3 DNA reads TGTGCCAGCAGTTACCGCGACAGGGGGAATGAAAAACTGTTTTTT.

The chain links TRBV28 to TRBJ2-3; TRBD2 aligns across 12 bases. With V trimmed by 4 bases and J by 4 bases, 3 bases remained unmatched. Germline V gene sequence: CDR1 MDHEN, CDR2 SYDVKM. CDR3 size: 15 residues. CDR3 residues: CASSSTSGGSDTQYF. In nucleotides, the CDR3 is TGTGCCAGCAGTTCCACTAGCGGGGGGTCAGATACGCAGTATTTT. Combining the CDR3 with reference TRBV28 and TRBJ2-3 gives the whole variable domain DVKVTQSSRYLVKRTGEKVFLECVQDMDHENMFWYRQDPGLGLRLIYFSYDVKMKEKGDIPEGYSVSREKKERFSLILESASTNQTSMYLCASSSTSGGSDTQYFGPGTRLTVL.

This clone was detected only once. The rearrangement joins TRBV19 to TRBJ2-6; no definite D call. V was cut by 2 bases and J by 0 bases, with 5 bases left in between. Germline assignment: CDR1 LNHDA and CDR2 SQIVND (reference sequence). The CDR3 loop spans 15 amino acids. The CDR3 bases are TGTGCCAGTAGTATACAGCGCTCTGGGGCCAACGTCCTGACTTTC. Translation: CASSIQRSGANVLTF.